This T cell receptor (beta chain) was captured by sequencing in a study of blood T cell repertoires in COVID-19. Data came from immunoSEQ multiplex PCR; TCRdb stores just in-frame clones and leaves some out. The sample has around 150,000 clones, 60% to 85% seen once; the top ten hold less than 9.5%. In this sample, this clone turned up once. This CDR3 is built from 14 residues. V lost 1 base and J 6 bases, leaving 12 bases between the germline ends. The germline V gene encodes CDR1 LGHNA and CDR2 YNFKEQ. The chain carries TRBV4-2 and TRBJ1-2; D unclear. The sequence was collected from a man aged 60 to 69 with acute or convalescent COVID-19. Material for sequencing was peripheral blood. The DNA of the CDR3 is TGTGCCAGCAGCCAAGTTCCGGGGAACGATGGCTACACCTTC. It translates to CASSQVPGNDGYTF.